Presented here are 16 T cell receptor beta chains from one specimen sequenced in a study of blood T cell repertoires in COVID-19. Sequencing used immunoSEQ multiplex PCR; TCRdb keeps in-frame clones, though not all of them. This table has some 140,000 clones, under 95% appearing once. Sequencing was done on a sample of peripheral blood. The origin of the receptors is a man aged 45-65 years with acute or convalescent COVID-19.

The gene calls are TRBV20-1 and TRBJ1-4; D gene ambiguous. CDR3 size: 14 residues. Germline V gene lookup returns CDR1 DFQATT and CDR2 SNEGSKA (reference sequence). V shed 3 bases and J shed 4 bases, with 12 bases lying between them. In DNA form, the CDR3 reads TGCAGTGCTAGTAGTACACATTTTAATGAAAAACTGTTTTTT. Translating gives CSASSTHFNEKLFF.

The J gene is TRBJ1-1, the V gene TRBV5-6; D possibly corresponds to TRBD1 (6 bases). The CDR3 length is 16 residues. The V gene's germline CDR1 is SGHDT and CDR2 YYEEEE. V lost 1 base, J lost 2 bases, and 15 bases lay in between. The CDR3 protein is CASSLPGEGDNTEAFF. CDR3 sequence (DNA): TGTGCCAGCAGCTTGCCAGGGGAGGGGGACAACACTGAAGCTTTCTTT.

V and J are TRBV5-8 and TRBJ2-1; 7 bases align to TRBD2. With V trimmed by 0 bases and J by 7 bases, 13 bases remained unmatched. CDR1 and CDR2 from the germline V gene are SGHTS and YDEGEE. The CDR3 sequence is 17 residues long. In nucleotides, the CDR3 is TGTGCCAGCAGCTTGGGGCTCTCTCGGGCGGGAGAAAATGAGCAGTTCTTC. This sequence encodes CASSLGLSRAGENEQFF. Together with reference TRBV5-8 and TRBJ2-1, the CDR3 gives the full variable domain: EAGVTQSPTHLIKTRGQQATLRCSPISGHTSVYWYQQALGLGLQFLLWYDEGEERNRGNFPPRFSGRQFPNYSSELNVNALELEDSALYLCASSLGLSRAGENEQFFGPGTRLTVL.

This clone is a singleton in its sample. This chain connects TRBV3-1 (or the pseudogene TRBV3-2) to TRBJ1-5; D is perhaps TRBD1 (5 bases). Germline CDR1 is LGHDT and CDR2 is YNNKEL (reference sequence). Trimming left V 0 bases short and J 0 bases short, with 6 bases between. This CDR3 contains 15 residues. CDR3 residues: CASSQDQGSNQPQHF. The CDR3, as DNA: TGTGCCAGCAGCCAAGATCAGGGTAGCAATCAGCCCCAGCATTTT.

V gene TRBV7-6 combines with J gene TRBJ1-4; the match to TRBD1 covers 8 bases. V lost 4 bases to trimming and J lost 8 bases; unmatched junction nucleotides: 9. Germline CDR1 SGHVS, CDR2 FNYEAQ. The CDR3 loop spans 15 amino acids. CDR3 sequence (DNA): TGTGCCAGCAGCTCCCCGGGACAGGCGGAAGAAAAACTGTTTTTT. It specifies CASSSPGQAEEKLFF.

The J gene is TRBJ1-1, the V gene TRBV3-1 (or the pseudogene TRBV3-2), with a possible D match to TRBD1 (6 bases). The CDR3 contains 14 residues. V lost 4 bases and J 5 bases, leaving 14 bases between the germline ends. Germline CDR1 and CDR2: LGHDT and YNNKEL (reference sequence). CDR3 nucleotides: TGTGCCAGCAGCCCACAGGGAAGTAGAACTGAAGCTTTCTTT. Translation: CASSPQGSRTEAFF.

V gene TRBV30 combines with J gene TRBJ2-3; D unresolved. The V end was cut by 1 base, the J end by 4 bases, with 9 bases between. The CDR3 totals 13 residues. Looked up from germline, CDR1 is GTSNPN and CDR2 is SVGIG (reference sequence). CDR3 sequence: CAWSAGVSDTQYF. In DNA form, the CDR3 reads TGTGCCTGGAGTGCCGGAGTGTCAGATACGCAGTATTTT.

DNA of the CDR3: TGTGCCTGGAGCCCATTTGTCAGGCTATACACAGATACGCAGTATTTT. Translated, it gives CAWSPFVRLYTDTQYF. The chain has TRBV30 and TRBJ2-3, with D uncertain. CDR3 length: 16 amino acids. Trimming left V 3 bases short and J 2 bases short, with 18 bases between. Germline values: CDR1 GTSNPN, CDR2 SVGIG (reference sequence).

V gene TRBV7-3 combines with J gene TRBJ1-1, with 10 bases that match TRBD1. CDR1 and CDR2 (germline): SGHTA, FQGTGA. The CDR3 length is 15 residues. The junction had 5 bases not matched to a gene; V was cut back by 4 bases and J by 3 bases. CDR3 DNA: TGTGCCAGCAGCTCGACCGGACAGGGGGACACTGAAGCTTTCTTT. Amino acid sequence: CASSSTGQGDTEAFF.

This sequence joins TRBV10-3 and TRBJ2-6; 8 bases align to TRBD1. Unmatched junction bases numbered 6, after V lost 4 bases and J lost 4 bases. Germline V gene sequence: CDR1 ENHRY, CDR2 SYGVKD. The CDR3 contains 16 residues. The CDR3 sequence: CAISGQGHVGANVLTF. Here the CDR3 DNA reads TGTGCCATCAGTGGACAGGGGCATGTGGGGGCCAACGTCCTGACTTTC.

The chain is built from TRBV29-1 and TRBJ2-1; 10 nucleotides line up with TRBD1. Looked up from germline, CDR1 is SQVTM and CDR2 is ANQGSEA. CDR3 length: 15 amino acids. The trim removed 6 bases at V and 7 bases at J, leaving 12 bases unmatched. CDR3 sequence reads: CSVDPGDRGVNEQFF. The CDR3 coding sequence is TGCAGCGTGGACCCCGGGGACAGGGGAGTAAATGAGCAGTTCTTC.

CDR3 loop: CAISPIAGELFF. CDR3 DNA: TGTGCCATCAGCCCTATCGCCGGGGAGCTGTTTTTT. V usage is TRBV10-3 and J usage is TRBJ2-2; D is unclear. From germline, CDR1 is ENHRY and CDR2 SYGVKD. This CDR3 region has 12 residues. Trimming shortened V by 6 bases and J by 6 bases, and 8 bases separated the two germline ends.

The V and J genes are TRBV4-1 and TRBJ1-4, with D possibly TRBD1 on 6 matching bases. Between the trimmed V and J ends, which lost 3 bases and 11 bases, there was a span of 19 bases. From germline, CDR1 is MGHRA and CDR2 YSYEKL. This CDR3 comprises 15 residues. CDR3 sequence: CASSQGRTDRGKLFF. CDR3 in DNA: TGCGCCAGCAGCCAGGGTCGGACAGACCGCGGGAAACTGTTTTTT.

The chain couples TRBV5-6 to TRBJ1-1, with no clear D. The germline gives CDR1 SGHDT, CDR2 YYEEEE. V was shortened by 2 bases and J by 7 bases, with 18 bases between the two germline ends. CDR3 length: 15 residues. The CDR3: CASSLVETRSNEAFF. The CDR3 DNA reads as TGTGCCAGCAGCTTAGTCGAGACACGGTCTAATGAAGCTTTCTTT.

This clone was seen ten or more times. The rearrangement joins TRBV30 to TRBJ2-7, with a possible D match to TRBD2 (6 bases). CDR1 GTSNPN and CDR2 SVGIG come from the germline V gene (reference sequence). Trimming stripped 3 bases from V and 6 bases from J, with 9 bases between. The CDR3 loop spans 11 amino acids. As DNA, the CDR3 is TGTGCCTGGAGGGGAGGTCCCGAGCAGTACTTC. It yields the protein CAWRGGPEQYF.

This clone showed up just once. The chain is built from TRBV4-3 and TRBJ1-2; D is possibly TRBD1 (6 bases). V lost 0 bases, J lost 7 bases, and 21 bases lay in between. Per germline, CDR1 LGHNA and CDR2 YSLEER. CDR3 length: 17 residues. CDR3 residues: CASSQDYHEAGEGGYTF. In DNA form, the CDR3 reads TGCGCCAGCAGCCAAGATTACCACGAGGCAGGGGAGGGTGGCTACACCTTC.